The clone carrying this T cell receptor beta chain was recorded many times. The entry originates in a study of regulatory T cells in long-lasting Graves disease. Time point specified: persistent/refractory GD, antithyroid drugs over 5 years with positive TRAb. Generation of the TCR library employed RNA extracted from PBMCs. The CDR3 length is 15 residues. Trimming took 5 bases from V and 4 from J; bases not matched to a gene: 8. To make TCR beta libraries, researchers used iRepertoire HTBI primers and Arm-PCR of CDR3 regions. TCRdb called the multiplex PCR reads again in MiXCR, with one record for every CDR3 protein. In the table there are around 400,000 distinct CDR3 sequences, 20% to 25% of which are singletons.

The TCR was taken from a female donor with Graves disease. Sequences were derived from peripheral blood mononuclear cells (PBMCs), sampled when the disease was refractory, from a patient treated with antithyroid drugs. This chain uses TRBV12-3 or TRBV12-4 with TRBJ1-1; 9 nucleotides align to TRBD1. The CDR3 sequence is CASSPSQGAVTEAFF. The CDR3, as DNA: TGTGCCAGCAGTCCTTCACAGGGGGCAGTCACTGAAGCTTTCTTT.